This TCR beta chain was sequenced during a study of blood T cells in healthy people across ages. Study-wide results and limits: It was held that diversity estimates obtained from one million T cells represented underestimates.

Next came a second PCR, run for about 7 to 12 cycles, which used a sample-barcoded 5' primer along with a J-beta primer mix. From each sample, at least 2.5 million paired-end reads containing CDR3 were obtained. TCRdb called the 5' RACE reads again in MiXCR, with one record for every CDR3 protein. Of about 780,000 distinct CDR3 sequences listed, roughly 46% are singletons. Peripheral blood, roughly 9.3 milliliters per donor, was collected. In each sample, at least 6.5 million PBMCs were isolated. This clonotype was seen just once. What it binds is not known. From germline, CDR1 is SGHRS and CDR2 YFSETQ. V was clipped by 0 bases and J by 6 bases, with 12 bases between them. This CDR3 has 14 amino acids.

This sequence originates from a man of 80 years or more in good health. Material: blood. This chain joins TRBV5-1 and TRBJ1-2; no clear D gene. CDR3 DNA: TGCGCCAGCAGCTTGGCGGACGGCTACGATGGCTACACCTTC. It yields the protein CASSLADGYDGYTF.